The 16 T cell receptor beta chains presented below share a single source sample, sequenced in a study of shared clonotypes between healthy human individuals. Method: immunoSEQ multiplex PCR; TCRdb's copy keeps in-frame clones and lacks some. In the table there are 450,000 to 650,000 clones, roughly 72% of which are singletons. The specimen was PBMCs. The receptors derive from a woman in her 40s in good health. Some clones in this sample may be carry-over from other donors' samples.

This chain connects TRBV28 to TRBJ2-5; 8 bases are a match to TRBD2. This CDR3 has 14 residues. J lost 5 bases, V lost 2 bases, and 4 bases had no gene match. Germline V lookup: CDR1 MDHEN, CDR2 SYDVKM. The CDR3 protein is CASSLDGRGETQYF. In DNA form, the CDR3 reads TGTGCCAGCAGTTTAGACGGGAGGGGGGAGACCCAGTACTTC.

In its sample, this clone was seen a few times. The chain employs TRBV2 and TRBJ2-4; a possible D gene is TRBD1 (7 bases). The length of the CDR3 is 17 residues. CDR1 and CDR2 (germline): SNHLY, FYNNEI. V was shortened by 5 bases and J by 0 bases, with 17 bases between the two germline ends. CDR3 coding DNA: TGTGCCAGCAGTCCGATGGCAGGGGGGCTAGCCAAAAACATTCAGTACTTC. Translated, it gives CASSPMAGGLAKNIQYF.

This CDR3 reads CASSLAREAHLSTDTQYF. The CDR3 DNA follows: TGCGCCAGCAGCTTGGCTCGGGAGGCCCATCTAAGCACAGATACGCAGTATTTT. This chain uses TRBV5-1 with TRBJ2-3; TRBD2 agrees at 7 bases. The CDR3 has 18 residues. CDR1 is SGHRS, CDR2 YFSETQ, per germline. Germline trimming cut 0 bases from V and 0 bases from J; bases unmatched to any gene: 10.

The CDR3 region is CASSGTGFETQYF. CDR3 in DNA: TGTGCCAGCAGCGGGACAGGGTTCGAGACCCAGTACTTC. The chain couples TRBV5-6 to TRBJ2-5, with TRBD1 identical over 9 bases. Germline values: CDR1 SGHDT, CDR2 YYEEEE. V gave up 4 bases and J gave up 5 bases; unmatched junction bases: 3. This CDR3 comprises 13 residues.

The CDR3 region is CASSPGYYEQYF. The CDR3 region has the DNA TGTGCCAGCAGCCCGGGATACTACGAGCAGTACTTC. The V and J genes are TRBV7-6 and TRBJ2-7; TRBD2 might be the D (5 bases). CDR3 length: 12 residues. Germline V gene data show CDR1 as SGHVS and CDR2 as FNYEAQ. Trimming pared 5 bases from V and 3 bases from J, leaving 8 bases between. The full variable domain, its missing parts supplied by reference TRBV7-6 and TRBJ2-7, is GAGVSQSPRYKVTKRGQDVALRCDPISGHVSLYWYRQALGQGPEFLTYFNYEAQQDKSGLPNDRFSAERPEGSISTLTIQRTEQRDSAMYRCASSPGYYEQYFGPGTRLTVT.

This chain joins TRBV7-9 and TRBJ2-1; TRBD1 matches at 10 bases. The J segment lost 6 bases and the V segment lost 2 bases, leaving 7 bases of the junction unmatched. Looked up from germline, CDR1 is SEHNR and CDR2 is FQNEAQ (reference sequence). The CDR3 runs to 16 residues. The CDR3: CASSLLGDRGGNEQFF. The CDR3 nucleotides are TGTGCCAGCAGCTTATTGGGGGACAGGGGAGGCAATGAGCAGTTCTTC.

This chain joins TRBV30 and TRBJ2-7; D may be TRBD1 (5 bases). CDR3 size: 14 residues. Trimming stripped 0 bases from V and 6 bases from J, with 15 bases between. CDR1 and CDR2 from the germline V gene are GTSNPN and SVGIG (reference sequence). The chain's CDR3 is CAWSVSRASTEQYF. CDR3 nucleotides: TGTGCCTGGAGTGTATCCAGGGCCTCAACCGAGCAGTACTTC.

This clone was detected a few times. The chain has TRBV7-3 and TRBJ1-1, with unresolved D. Trimming left V 0 bases short and J 4 bases short, with 9 bases between. Per the germline V gene, CDR1 is SGHTA and CDR2 is FQGTGA. The CDR3 loop spans 14 amino acids. This CDR3 reads CASSLTGLGTEAFF. The CDR3 DNA reads TGTGCCAGCAGCTTAACAGGGTTGGGCACTGAAGCTTTCTTT.

The chain combines TRBV7-9 with TRBJ1-2, with 9 bases fitting TRBD1. Germline V CDR1 and CDR2: SEHNR, FQNEAQ (reference sequence). J lost 7 bases, V lost 8 bases, and 11 bases had no gene match. The CDR3 sequence is 14 residues long. The DNA of the CDR3 is TGTGCCAGCGCTACCTCCGGGACAGGGCTTGGCTACACCTTC. It is translated as CASATSGTGLGYTF. Looking up the rest from reference TRBV7-9 and TRBJ1-2 gives the full variable domain: DTGVSQNPRHKITKRGQNVTFRCDPISEHNRLYWYRQTLGQGPEFLTYFQNEAQLEKSRLLSDRFSAERPKGSFSTLEIQRTEQGDSAMYLCASATSGTGLGYTFGSGTRLTVV.

The chain is built from TRBV7-2 and TRBJ2-7; maybe TRBD2 (5 bases). Germline CDR1 reads SGHTA; CDR2 reads FQGNSA. With 3 bases removed from V and 12 bases from J, the gap between germline ends came to 18 bases. This CDR3 has 13 residues. CDR3 loop: CASSFIGSLRWYF. As DNA, the CDR3 is TGTGCCAGCAGCTTCATTGGGAGTTTACGTTGGTACTTC.

The chain employs TRBV18 and TRBJ2-7; no firm D call. Germline V gene data show CDR1 as KGHSH and CDR2 as LQKENI. Trimming shortened V by 2 bases and J by 0 bases, and 8 bases separated the two germline ends. The CDR3 has 14 residues. The CDR3, as DNA: TGTGCCAGCTCACCAACCCGAGACTCCTACGAGCAGTACTTC. This encodes CASSPTRDSYEQYF.

This chain links TRBV5-4 with TRBJ2-5, with TRBD1 matching 11 bases. The J segment lost 7 bases and the V segment lost 4 bases, leaving 3 bases of the junction unmatched. Germline CDR1 and CDR2: SGHNT and YYREEE (reference sequence). CDR3 length: 13 amino acids. The CDR3 sequence is CASSTGQGGTQYF. CDR3 bases: TGTGCCAGCAGCACGGGACAGGGGGGGACCCAGTACTTC.

The table lists this clone with a few counts. The same CDR3 is also encoded by other DNA sequences in this sample. The chain couples TRBV19 to TRBJ2-7; TRBD1 agrees at 7 bases. Germline V gene sequence: CDR1 LNHDA, CDR2 SQIVND (reference sequence). The CDR3 is 12 residues long. J was trimmed by 1 base and V by 10 bases; bases with no gene match: 4. The CDR3 region is CATSTGSYEQYF. The CDR3 DNA is TGTGCCACCTCGACAGGGTCCTACGAGCAGTACTTC.

This clone was seen ten or more times. V usage is TRBV6-1 and J usage is TRBJ2-2; TRBD2 matches at 7 bases. The CDR3 has 15 amino acids. Germline trimming cut 3 bases from V and 3 bases from J; bases unmatched to any gene: 4. Germline assignment: CDR1 MNHNS and CDR2 SASEGT. The CDR3 sequence: CASSDSGWDTGELFF. In nucleotides, the CDR3 is TGTGCCAGCAGTGATAGCGGGTGGGACACCGGGGAGCTGTTTTTT.

V gene TRBV5-1 combines with J gene TRBJ2-6; possible D gene TRBD1, 6 bases. The germline gives CDR1 SGHRS, CDR2 YFSETQ. The CDR3 totals 16 residues. Deletions cut 4 bases from V and 1 base from J, with 12 bases between. The CDR3 DNA is TGCGCCAGCAGCGAAGTAACAGGGTCTGGGGCCAACGTCCTGACTTTC. Translated: CASSEVTGSGANVLTF.

The chain links TRBV9 to TRBJ2-1; 10 nucleotides align to TRBD2. The CDR3 has 15 residues. Germline loops: CDR1 SGDLS, CDR2 YYNGEE. V dropped 3 bases and J dropped 3; count of bases not matched to a gene: 3. CDR3 residues: CASSGGTSDYNEQFF. The CDR3 DNA follows: TGTGCCAGCAGCGGCGGGACTAGCGACTACAATGAGCAGTTCTTC.